This TCR beta chain stems from a study of blood T cell repertoires in COVID-19 (dated by TCRdb to the early 2020s). Study-level background: ImmuneRACE Cohort 3 recovered participants were defined by two consecutive negative NP/OP PCR tests, healthcare professional clearance, or symptom resolution. Samples from collaborators originated in the United States, Italy and Spain and spanned both the acute and convalescent phases of COVID-19. The samples were drawn from the first 160 participants of the ongoing ImmuneRACE study and from 1,254 subjects provided by 6 global collaborators. Where available, HLA class I and class II types were taken from metadata supplied by the sample provider and were not determined by assay-based typing. The repertoires were released in a freely available public database intended as a resource for research on the immune response to SARS-CoV-2. A de-identified subject ID, COVID-19 status, age in years and sex were almost always included in the sample metadata. The prospective study material was composed of cDNA or gDNA derived from T cells, B-cell-depleted T cells, or PBMCs. Deeply sampled blood TCRbeta repertoires from subjects exposed to, actively infected with, or recovered from COVID-19 were included in the dataset.

Findings and caveats that apply to the study as a whole: The quantity of clinical and demographic metadata differed by source and by participant and was supplied without curation.

V loses 5 bases of germline sequence and J loses 4 bases, and the interval between the two ends is 14 bases. Reading the germline V gene (reference sequence) gives CDR1 LNHDA and CDR2 SQIVND. There are 14 amino acids in the CDR3, from cysteine to phenylalanine inclusive. The kept DNA is CDR3 alone, 42 bases in frame from the first base. A note on this clone: Its antigen target is currently unknown. Base-call qualities are not available, and no considerably larger clone is one nucleotide away.

Participants in the prospective study were aged about 18 to 95 years, lived in some 24 United States geographic areas, and enrolled through a virtual design. To assign participants to cohorts, the prospective study relied on clinical history that participants themselves reported in a screening survey and a study questionnaire. Mobile phlebotomists in the prospective study collected whole blood, serum and a nasopharyngeal or oropharyngeal swab from every participant. Prospective study participants could optionally give additional blood draws and questionnaires over an approximately two-month period. Blood samples from the prospective study were shipped frozen or at room temperature prior to DNA extraction. TCRbeta CDR3 regions were amplified from genomic DNA using the immunoSEQ Assay, a bias-controlled multiplex PCR. Per the source publication's procedure: Within the assay, amplification of reference gene primers was used to estimate how many nucleated cells each sample contained. To quantify the absolute abundance of each unique TCRbeta CDR3 rearrangement, sequence reads were collapsed and filtered. For each sample, productive Simpson clonality was calculated as the square root of Simpson's diversity index across productive rearrangements. Sourced from immuneACCESS, this table was stored by TCRdb with only in-frame sequences that have V and J called. A share of the clones is absent; for the studies checked, an unresolved V gene accounts for under half, and the remainder has no known explanation. The V and J calls and the clone size are those of that table, but D and trimming were determined from the DNA. This sample comprises approximately 140,000 clones, 75% to 90% of them detected only once. In total, the top ten clones hold roughly 3.9% of the sample.

The receptor's source is a man aged 50 or older in a cohort exposed to, infected with or recovered from COVID-19 (not recorded which). The sample consisted of PBMCs or T cells enriched from blood (not recorded which). The rearrangement combines TRBV19 with TRBJ1-2; a tentative D match to TRBD1 spans 6 bases. In nucleotide form, the sequence is TGTGCCAGTAGTGCCACAGGGTCGAGCTATGGCTACACCTTC. Its protein product is CASSATGSSYGYTF.